The 7 T cell receptor beta chains below all came from one sample that was sequenced in a study of TIL therapy for anti-PD-1-resistant metastatic lung cancer. This was the immunoSEQ v3 assay. Repertoires were generated with immunoSEQ multiplex PCR, while TCRdb's copy carries only in-frame clones and drops some. The sample has more than 9,500 clones, more than 75% seen once. The time point denotes: pre-treatment sample, taken before nivolumab and TIL therapy. Sequenced here: blood, sampled at baseline. The receptors come from a person aged 25 to 85 with non-small cell lung cancer.

The genes are TRBV29-1 and TRBJ2-7, with TRBD1 as a possible D gene (5 bases). This CDR3 region has 16 residues. CDR1 is SQVTM, CDR2 ANQGSEA, per germline. Between the trimmed V and J ends, which lost 1 base and 0 bases, there was a span of 16 bases. CDR3 loop: CSVEVPTASYSYEQYF. The CDR3 DNA reads TGCAGCGTTGAAGTCCCGACAGCCTCGTACTCCTACGAGCAGTACTTC.

This clone was seen only once. The chain has TRBV5-1 and TRBJ2-1, with 8 bases identical to TRBD1. Germline CDR1 and CDR2: SGHRS and YFSETQ. This CDR3 is built from 14 residues. V gave up 3 bases and J gave up 8 bases; unmatched junction bases: 7. The CDR3 loop is CASSSGQGGDEQFF. The DNA of the CDR3 is TGCGCCAGCAGCTCCGGACAGGGCGGAGATGAGCAGTTCTTC.

J is TRBJ2-7 and V is TRBV19; D is possibly TRBD1 or TRBD2 (7 bases each). V dropped 6 bases and J dropped 6 bases, with 18 bases sitting between them. CDR1 and CDR2 from the germline V gene are LNHDA and SQIVND (reference sequence). CDR3 length: 14 amino acids. For the CDR3, the DNA is TGTGCCAGTAGATACAGGGGAAGGGAGGGCGAGCAGTACTTC. Protein product: CASRYRGREGEQYF. The variable domain in full, with the rest retrieved from reference TRBV19 and TRBJ2-7, is DGGITQSPKYLFRKEGQNVTLSCEQNLNHDAMYWYRQDPGQGLRLIYYSQIVNDFQKGDIAEGYSVSREKKESFPLTVTSAQKNPTAFYLCASRYRGREGEQYFGPGTRLTVT.

The V call is TRBV29-1, the J call TRBJ2-1; D is unresolved. V shed 3 bases and J shed 6 bases, with 9 bases lying between them. This CDR3 contains 12 residues. The germline CDR1 and CDR2 sequences are SQVTM and ANQGSEA. CDR3 region: CSVDIFPNEQFF. For the CDR3, the DNA is TGCAGCGTTGATATCTTTCCCAATGAGCAGTTCTTC.

The chain recombines TRBV9 with TRBJ1-4; TRBD1 matches at 7 bases. V lost 3 bases, J lost 2 bases, and 10 bases stayed unmatched. The CDR3 length is 17 residues. Germline V lookup: CDR1 SGDLS, CDR2 YYNGEE. CDR3 residues: CASSDRQGGGTNEKLFF. Written as DNA, the CDR3 is TGTGCCAGCAGCGACAGACAGGGAGGGGGGACTAATGAAAAACTGTTTTTT.

The chain combines TRBV10-3 with TRBJ2-7; 10 bases align to TRBD1. The CDR3 is made up of 14 amino acids. The junction had 8 bases not matched to a gene; V was cut back by 6 bases and J by 6 bases. CDR1 is ENHRY and CDR2 is SYGVKD in the germline V gene. DNA of the CDR3: TGTGCCATCAGACCCGCCGGGACAGGGGTCGAGCAGTACTTC. Amino acid sequence: CAIRPAGTGVEQYF.

The chain has TRBV5-8 and TRBJ1-6; D may be TRBD1 (5 bases). Trimming left V 5 bases short and J 7 bases short, with 19 bases between. CDR1 and CDR2 from the germline V gene are SGHTS and YDEGEE. The CDR3 has 16 residues. The CDR3 region is CASRPEVAGWNSPLHF. The CDR3 coding sequence is TGTGCCAGCAGGCCCGAGGTGGCAGGGTGGAATTCACCCCTCCACTTT. Using reference TRBV5-8 and TRBJ1-6 for the parts outside the CDR3, the full variable domain is EAGVTQSPTHLIKTRGQQATLRCSPISGHTSVYWYQQALGLGLQFLLWYDEGEERNRGNFPPRFSGRQFPNYSSELNVNALELEDSALYLCASRPEVAGWNSPLHFGNGTRLTVT.